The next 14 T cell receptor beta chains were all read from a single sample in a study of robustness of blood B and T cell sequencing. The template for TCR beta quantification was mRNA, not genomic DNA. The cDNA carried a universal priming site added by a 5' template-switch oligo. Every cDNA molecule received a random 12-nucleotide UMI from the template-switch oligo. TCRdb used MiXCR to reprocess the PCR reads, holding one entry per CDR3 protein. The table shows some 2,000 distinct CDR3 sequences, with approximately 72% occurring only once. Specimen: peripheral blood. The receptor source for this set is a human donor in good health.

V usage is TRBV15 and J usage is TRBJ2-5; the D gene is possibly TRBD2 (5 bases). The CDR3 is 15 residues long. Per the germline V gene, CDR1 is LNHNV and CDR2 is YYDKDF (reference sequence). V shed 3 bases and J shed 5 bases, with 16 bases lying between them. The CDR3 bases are TGTGCCACCAGCAGTTCCCGGGGAGAAGGCGAGACCCAGTACTTC. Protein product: CATSSSRGEGETQYF.

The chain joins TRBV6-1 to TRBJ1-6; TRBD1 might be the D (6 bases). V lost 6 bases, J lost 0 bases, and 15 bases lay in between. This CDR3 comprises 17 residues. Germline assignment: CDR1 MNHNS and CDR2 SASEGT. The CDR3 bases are TGTGCCAGCAGGCCGACAGGACCGAGCTCCTATAATTCACCCCTCCACTTT. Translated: CASRPTGPSSYNSPLHF.

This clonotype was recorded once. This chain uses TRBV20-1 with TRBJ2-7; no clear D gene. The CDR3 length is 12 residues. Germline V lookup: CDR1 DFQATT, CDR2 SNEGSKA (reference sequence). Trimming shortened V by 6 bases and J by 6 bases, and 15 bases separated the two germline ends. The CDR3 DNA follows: TGCAGTGCCCTGGGCCTCGGGCTCGAGCAGTACTTC. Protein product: CSALGLGLEQYF.

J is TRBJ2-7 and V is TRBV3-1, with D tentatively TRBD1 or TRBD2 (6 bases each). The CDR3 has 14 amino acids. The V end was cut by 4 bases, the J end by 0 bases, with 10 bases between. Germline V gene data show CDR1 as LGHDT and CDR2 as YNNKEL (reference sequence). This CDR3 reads CASSLRGGSYEQYF. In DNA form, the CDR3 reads TGTGCCAGCAGCCTCAGGGGAGGCTCCTACGAGCAGTACTTC.

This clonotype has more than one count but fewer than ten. CDR3: CSVGGGYNEQFF. The CDR3 bases are TGCAGCGTTGGCGGCGGGTACAATGAGCAGTTCTTC. V and J are TRBV29-1 and TRBJ2-1; the D gene is possibly TRBD2 (5 bases). Germline CDR1 SQVTM, CDR2 ANQGSEA. CDR3 size: 12 residues. The V end was cut by 4 bases, the J end by 4 bases, with 8 bases between.

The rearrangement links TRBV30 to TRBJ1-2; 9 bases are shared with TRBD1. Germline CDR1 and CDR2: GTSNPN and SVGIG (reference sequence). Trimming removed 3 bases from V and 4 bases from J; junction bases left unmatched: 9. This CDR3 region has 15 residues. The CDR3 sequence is CAWRLQGARGYGYTF. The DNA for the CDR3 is TGTGCCTGGAGGCTACAGGGGGCGCGGGGCTATGGCTACACCTTC.

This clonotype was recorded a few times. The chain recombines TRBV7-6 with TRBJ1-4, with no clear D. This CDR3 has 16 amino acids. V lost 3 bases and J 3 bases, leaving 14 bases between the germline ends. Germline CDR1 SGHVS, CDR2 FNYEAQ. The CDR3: CASSFGFPDPNEKLFF. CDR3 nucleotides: TGTGCCAGCAGCTTCGGTTTCCCAGACCCTAATGAAAAACTGTTTTTT.

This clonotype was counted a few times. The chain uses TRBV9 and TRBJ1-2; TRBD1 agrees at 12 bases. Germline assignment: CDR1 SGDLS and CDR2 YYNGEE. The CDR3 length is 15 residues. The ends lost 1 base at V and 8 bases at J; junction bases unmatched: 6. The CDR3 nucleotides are TGTGCCAGCAGCGTACTGGGACAGGGGGCCTGGGGCTACACCTTC. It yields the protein CASSVLGQGAWGYTF. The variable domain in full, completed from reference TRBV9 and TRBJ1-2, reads DSGVTQTPKHLITATGQRVTLRCSPRSGDLSVYWYQQSLDQGLQFLIQYYNGEERAKGNILERFSAQQFPDLHSELNLSSLELGDSALYFCASSVLGQGAWGYTFGSGTRLTVV.

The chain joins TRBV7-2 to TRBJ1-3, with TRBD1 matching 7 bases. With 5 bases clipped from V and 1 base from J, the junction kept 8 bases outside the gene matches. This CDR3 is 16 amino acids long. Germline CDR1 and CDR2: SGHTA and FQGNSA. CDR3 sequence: CASSQGQRKSGNTIYF. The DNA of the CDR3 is TGTGCCAGCAGCCAGGGACAGCGAAAGTCTGGAAACACCATATATTTT.

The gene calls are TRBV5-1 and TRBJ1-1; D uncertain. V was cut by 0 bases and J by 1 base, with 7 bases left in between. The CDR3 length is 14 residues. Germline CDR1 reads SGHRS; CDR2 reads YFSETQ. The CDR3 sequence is CASSLDRGNTEAFF. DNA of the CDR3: TGCGCCAGCAGCTTGGACCGGGGGAACACTGAAGCTTTCTTT.

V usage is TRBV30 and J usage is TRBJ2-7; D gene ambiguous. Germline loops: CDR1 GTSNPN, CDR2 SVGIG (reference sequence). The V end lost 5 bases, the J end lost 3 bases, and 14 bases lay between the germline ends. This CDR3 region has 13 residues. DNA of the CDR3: TGTGCCTGGTCACGAGGCAGGAACTACGAGCAGTACTTC. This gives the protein CAWSRGRNYEQYF.

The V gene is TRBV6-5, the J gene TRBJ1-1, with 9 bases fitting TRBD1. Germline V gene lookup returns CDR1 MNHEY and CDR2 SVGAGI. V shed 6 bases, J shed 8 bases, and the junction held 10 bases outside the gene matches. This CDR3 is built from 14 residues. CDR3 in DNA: TGTGCCAGCAGCCTTCTACGCGGGACAGGGGAAGCTTTCTTT. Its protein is CASSLLRGTGEAFF.

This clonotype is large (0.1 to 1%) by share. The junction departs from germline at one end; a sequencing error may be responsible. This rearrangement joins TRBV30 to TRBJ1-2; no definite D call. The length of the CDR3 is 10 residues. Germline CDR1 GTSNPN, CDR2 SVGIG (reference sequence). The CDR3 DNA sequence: TGTGCCTGGGTAGAAACGAGGGCCATCTTC. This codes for CAWVETRAIF.

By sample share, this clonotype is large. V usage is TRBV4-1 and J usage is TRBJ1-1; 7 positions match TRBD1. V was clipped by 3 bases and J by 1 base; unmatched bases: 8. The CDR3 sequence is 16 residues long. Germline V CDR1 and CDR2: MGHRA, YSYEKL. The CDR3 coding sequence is TGCGCCAGCAGCCATGCACAGGGGAGGGGGAACACTGAAGCTTTCTTT. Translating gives CASSHAQGRGNTEAFF.